Described below is a single T cell receptor (beta chain) sequence and its context. As yet, its antigen is unknown. The data derive from a study of cytotoxic CD8 clonotypes in ibrutinib-treated CLL. Study information: Across the patients, roughly 10 were relapsed/refractory, approximately 15 treatment-naive and roughly 18 IGHV unmutated.

V lost 0 bases and J lost 4, with 12 bases in between. Germline CDR1 reads SGHRS; CDR2 reads YFSETQ. The CDR3 extends over 15 amino acids. Depths of 1 in 200,000 to 1 in 1 million T cells were the sequencing target. Using immunoSEQ multiplex PCR, the repertoire was profiled, and TCRdb retains in-frame clones only, with some absent. This table has 190,000 or so clones, over 55% appearing once. Study-level findings and limits: Ibrutinib response saw clonality rise, and progression saw it return toward baseline. Contraction or stability on treatment was seen for public clonotypes, which were uncommon.

V gene TRBV5-1 combines with J gene TRBJ2-3; D is possibly TRBD1 or TRBD2 (6 bases each). This TCR was sampled from a human donor with chronic lymphocytic leukemia. Specimen: PBMCs, collected after 24 months of ibrutinib treatment. The CDR3 DNA follows: TGCGCCAGCAGCTTGGTGCCAGGGGAGGCAGATACGCAGTATTTT. Translation gives CASSLVPGEADTQYF.